These T cell receptor beta chains were read from a single sample in a study of T cell responses to AZD1222 COVID-19 vaccine. The protocol was immunoSEQ multiplex PCR, while the TCRdb copy is restricted to in-frame clones and leaves out a portion. Of 140,000 to 150,000 clones listed, 80% to 90% are singletons. Sequencing used peripheral blood, obtained on day 0 of AZD1222 vaccination. Every receptor here comes from an adult in good health. The CDR3 runs from the conserved cysteine through the conserved F or W. The D gene is left open where the match is weak. Expanded clones are given a class, and other clones once, few, many or no size at all.

CDR3 protein,CDR3 DNA,V gene,J gene,D gene,clone size
CSGQSAGQGNNEQFF,TGCAGCGGCCAGTCAGCGGGACAGGGTAACAATGAGCAGTTCTTC,TRBV29-1,TRBJ2-1,TRBD1,-
CASSREDRANYGYTF,TGTGCCAGCAGCAGGGAGGACAGAGCTAACTATGGCTACACCTTC,TRBV21-1,TRBJ1-2,-,-
CAIKGDNEQFF,TGTGCCATCAAAGGAGACAATGAGCAGTTCTTC,TRBV2,TRBJ2-1,-,-
CASGRDTRSNEKLFF,TGTGCCAGCGGCCGGGACACTCGTAGTAATGAAAAACTGTTTTTT,TRBV6-5,TRBJ1-4,-,many
CASSLGGGSYNEQFF,TGTGCCAGCAGCTTAGGAGGGGGCTCCTACAATGAGCAGTTCTTC,TRBV11-3,TRBJ2-1,-,-
CASSQVGTSGTEAFF,TGTGCCAGCAGCCAAGTGGGGACAAGCGGCACTGAAGCTTTCTTT,TRBV3-1/TRBV3-2,TRBJ1-1,-,-
CASSAPGREGRDTQYF,TGTGCCAGCAGCGCCCCAGGGCGGGAGGGCAGAGATACGCAGTATTTT,TRBV9,TRBJ2-3,TRBD2,-
CAWATLGEKLFF,TGTGCCTGGGCGACACTCGGGGAAAAACTGTTTTTT,TRBV30,TRBJ1-4,-,few
CASSLGQGSNEQYF,TGCGCCAGCAGCTTGGGGCAGGGAAGTAACGAGCAGTACTTC,TRBV5-1,TRBJ2-7,-,-
CASSPGDSGNTIYF,TGTGCCAGCAGTCCCGGTGACAGTGGAAACACCATATATTTT,TRBV28,TRBJ1-3,-,-
CASSGRPGQGRSGANVLTF,TGTGCCAGCAGCGGACGACCGGGACAGGGGCGTTCTGGGGCCAACGTCCTGACTTTC,TRBV9,TRBJ2-6,TRBD1,-
CASSLSGSTEAFF,TGTGCCAGCAGCTTGTCAGGGTCGACTGAAGCTTTCTTT,TRBV11-2,TRBJ1-1,-,-
CASSLGGDTEAFF,TGTGCCAGCAGCTTGGGCGGTGACACTGAAGCTTTCTTT,TRBV5-5,TRBJ1-1,-,-
CASRQSSGNTIYF,TGTGCCAGCAGGCAAAGCTCTGGAAACACCATATATTTT,TRBV12-3/TRBV12-4,TRBJ1-3,-,-
CASSQYLDYEQYF,TGTGCCAGCAGCCAGTATCTAGACTACGAGCAGTACTTC,TRBV3-1/TRBV3-2,TRBJ2-7,-,few
CASSLVPGGGYNEQFF,TGTGCCAGCAGCTTGGTTCCTGGAGGCGGCTACAATGAGCAGTTCTTC,TRBV5-4,TRBJ2-1,-,-
CASSLQTSLTGELFF,TGTGCCAGCAGCCTCCAGACTAGCTTGACCGGGGAGCTGTTTTTT,TRBV4-2,TRBJ2-2,TRBD2,-
CASSRLAGARNEQFF,TGCGCCAGCAGTCGACTAGCGGGAGCGCGCAATGAGCAGTTCTTC,TRBV10-1,TRBJ2-1,TRBD2,-
CATSDPVGTGTDTQYF,TGTGCCACCAGTGACCCCGTCGGGACAGGAACAGATACGCAGTATTTT,TRBV24-1,TRBJ2-3,TRBD1,once
CASSLRRQPIEGYTF,TGTGCCAGCAGCTTAAGGCGGCAGCCAATCGAGGGCTACACCTTC,TRBV7-2,TRBJ1-2,-,-
CASSQGLGLQETQYF,TGTGCCAGCAGCCAAGGCCTAGGGCTGCAAGAGACCCAGTACTTC,TRBV4-2,TRBJ2-5,-,-